These T cell receptor beta chains were read from a single sample in a study of T-cell reconstitution after alpha-beta-depleted transplantation in children. Each CDR3 protein is one row after TCRdb ran MiXCR on the PCR reads. The data contain 500,000 to 650,000 distinct CDR3 sequences, over 10% of them singletons. The input for sequencing was PBMCs, mostly from graft donor cells, taken 360 days after TCRalphabeta/CD19-depleted stem cell transplant. Every receptor here comes from a male patient aged 10 to 17 who had a stem cell transplant for acute myeloid leukemia, so the T cells may come from the graft donor. The CDR3 runs from the conserved cysteine through the conserved F or W. A D gene is named only where the DNA matches it firmly. Expanded clones are given a class, and other clones once, few, many or no size at all.

TRBV11-2,few,TRBJ2-1,TRBD1,TGTGCCAGCAGCCGCGGACAGGGTCAGTATGAGCAGTTCTTC,CASSRGQGQYEQFF
TRBV7-9,NA,TRBJ2-2,NA,TGTGCCAGCAGATCGACAGGTGGTGGCACCGGGGAGCTGTTTTTT,CASRSTGGGTGELFF
TRBV6-2/TRBV6-3,NA,TRBJ2-2,NA,TGTGCCAGCAGTTATCCCGGGACAACAAACACCGGGGAGCTGTTTTTT,CASSYPGTTNTGELFF
TRBV27,many,TRBJ2-7,TRBD2,TGTGCCAGCAGTTTCGCCCAGGGACTAGCGGGGACCGTTCGGCAGTACTTC,CASSFAQGLAGTVRQYF
TRBV7-9,NA,TRBJ2-1,NA,TGTGCCAGCAGCTTCGTTTCTAACAATGAGCAGTTCTTC,CASSFVSNNEQFF
TRBV29-1,many,TRBJ2-7,TRBD2,TGCAGCGTCTCGGGACTAGCGGGAGGAGAGTTCGGCGAGCAGTACTTC,CSVSGLAGGEFGEQYF
TRBV9,NA,TRBJ2-3,NA,TGTGCCAGCAGCGCAGTATCAGCGGCCACAGATACGCAGTATTTT,CASSAVSAATDTQYF
TRBV4-3,NA,TRBJ2-7,TRBD1,TGCGCCAGCAGCCGATTGCCGGGACAGAGCTCCTACGAGCAGTACTTC,CASSRLPGQSSYEQYF
TRBV9,few,TRBJ2-7,TRBD2,TGTGCCAGCAGTTCAAAGGTGCTAGCGGCCTTCTACGAGCAGTACTTC,CASSSKVLAAFYEQYF
TRBV30,few,TRBJ2-3,NA,TGTGCCTGGAGTGTACGGAAAGGGTATTCCTCAGATACGCAGTATTTT,CAWSVRKGYSSDTQYF
TRBV6-2/TRBV6-3,many,TRBJ2-7,NA,TGTGCCAGCAGTTACTCGACAGCCTACGAGCAGTACTTC,CASSYSTAYEQYF
TRBV7-2,NA,TRBJ2-1,TRBD2,TGTGCCAGCAGCTCCTTGGCTACTAGCGGTCCCTACAATGAGCAGTTCTTC,CASSSLATSGPYNEQFF
TRBV27,NA,TRBJ2-7,NA,TGTGCCAGCACCGCCGGACAGGGGGCTAGCGGGAGAGATATGTACGAGCAGTACTTC,CASTAGQGASGRDMYEQYF
TRBV9,NA,TRBJ2-1,NA,TGTGCCAGCAGCGTAGTAGAACAGAGCGTGAGTGAGCAGTTCTTC,CASSVVEQSVSEQFF
TRBV4-3,many,TRBJ2-1,TRBD2,TGCGCCAGCAGCCATAGACTAGCGGGATCTTCCTACAATGAGCAGTTCTTC,CASSHRLAGSSYNEQFF
TRBV4-2,few,TRBJ2-2,TRBD2,TGTGCCAGCAGCCAAGAAAATTTGGGAGGGGCCGGGGAGCTGTTTTTT,CASSQENLGGAGELFF
TRBV7-6,many,TRBJ2-3,NA,TGTGCCAGCAGCTTATCCTGGGCTAGCACAGATACGCAGTATTTT,CASSLSWASTDTQYF
TRBV4-3,many,TRBJ1-5,NA,TGCGCCAGCAGCCAAGATCTTGCAGGGGCTCGCAATCAGCCCCAGCATTTT,CASSQDLAGARNQPQHF
TRBV5-8,few,TRBJ2-5,NA,TGTGCCAGCAGCTTGGGGCAGGGCAGGAGGCAAGAGACCCAGTACTTC,CASSLGQGRRQETQYF
TRBV6-2/TRBV6-3,few,TRBJ2-1,NA,TGTGCCAGCAGTTACCCCCTCGGGGGAGCAAGCTCCTACAATGAGCAGTTCTTC,CASSYPLGGASSYNEQFF
TRBV18,NA,TRBJ2-4,NA,TGTGCCAGCTCACCACTCAGGCAGGGCTCAGCCAAAAACATTCAGTACTTC,CASSPLRQGSAKNIQYF
TRBV19,few,TRBJ2-7,NA,TGTGCCAGTAGTCTCCCCGGAGGGGTCGCAATCTACGAGCAGTACTTC,CASSLPGGVAIYEQYF
TRBV19,few,TRBJ2-1,NA,TGTGCCAGTAGCCGCGGCCATCATTACAATGAGCAGTTCTTC,CASSRGHHYNEQFF
TRBV28,few,TRBJ2-3,TRBD2,TGTGCCAGCCTATCCCTTCAGGCGGGAGAAGGAGCAGATACGCAGTATTTT,CASLSLQAGEGADTQYF
TRBV29-1,many,TRBJ2-1,TRBD2,TGCAGCGTATACATAGCGGGAGGAGACCTCTCCTACAATGAGCAGTTCTTC,CSVYIAGGDLSYNEQFF
TRBV20-1,few,TRBJ2-7,TRBD2,TGCAGTGCCTCCGGGGAGGGCGGGGACGAGCAGTACTTC,CSASGEGGDEQYF
TRBV20-1,many,TRBJ2-7,NA,TGCAGTGGGCTTTTTACCTACGAGCAGTACTTC,CSGLFTYEQYF
TRBV7-2,NA,TRBJ2-7,NA,TGTGCCAGCAGCTTAGGGGGGTCAAATCGGGAGCAGTACTTC,CASSLGGSNREQYF